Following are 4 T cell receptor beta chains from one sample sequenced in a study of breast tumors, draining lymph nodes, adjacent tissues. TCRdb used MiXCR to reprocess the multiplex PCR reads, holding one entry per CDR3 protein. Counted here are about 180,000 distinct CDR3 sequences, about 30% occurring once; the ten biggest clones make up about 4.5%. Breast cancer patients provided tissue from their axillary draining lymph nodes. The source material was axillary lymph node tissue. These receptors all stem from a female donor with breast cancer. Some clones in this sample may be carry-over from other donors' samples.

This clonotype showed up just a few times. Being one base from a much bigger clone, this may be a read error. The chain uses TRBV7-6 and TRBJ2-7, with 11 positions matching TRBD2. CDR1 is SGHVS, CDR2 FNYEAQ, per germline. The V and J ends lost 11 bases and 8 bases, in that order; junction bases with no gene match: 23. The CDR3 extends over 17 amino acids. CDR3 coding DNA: TGTGCCCGACCACTAGCGGGGGACCTAGAGGTCGATTACCAGCAGTACTTC. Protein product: CARPLAGDLEVDYQQYF.

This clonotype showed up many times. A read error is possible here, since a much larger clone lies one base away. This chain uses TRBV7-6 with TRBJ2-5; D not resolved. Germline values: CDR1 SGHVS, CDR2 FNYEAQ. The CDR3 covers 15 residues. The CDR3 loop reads CASSLGGSGSETQHF. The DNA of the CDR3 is TGTGCCAGCAGCTTAGGTGGGTCAGGTAGTGAGACCCAGCACTTC.

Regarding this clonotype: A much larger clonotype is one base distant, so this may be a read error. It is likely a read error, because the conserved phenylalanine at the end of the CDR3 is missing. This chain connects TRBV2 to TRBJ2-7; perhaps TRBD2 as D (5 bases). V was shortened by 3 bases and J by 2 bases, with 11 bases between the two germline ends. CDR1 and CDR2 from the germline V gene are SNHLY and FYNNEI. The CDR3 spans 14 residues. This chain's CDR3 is CASSDAGYAYEQYL. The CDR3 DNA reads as TGTGCCAGCAGTGATGCGGGCTACGCCTACGAGCAGTACCTC.

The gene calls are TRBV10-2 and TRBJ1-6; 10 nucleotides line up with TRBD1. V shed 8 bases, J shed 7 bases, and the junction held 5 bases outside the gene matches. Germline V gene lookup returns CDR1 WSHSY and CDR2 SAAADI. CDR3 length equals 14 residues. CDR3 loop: CASSGTGENSPLHF. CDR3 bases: TGCGCCAGCTCCGGGACAGGGGAGAATTCACCCCTCCACTTT.